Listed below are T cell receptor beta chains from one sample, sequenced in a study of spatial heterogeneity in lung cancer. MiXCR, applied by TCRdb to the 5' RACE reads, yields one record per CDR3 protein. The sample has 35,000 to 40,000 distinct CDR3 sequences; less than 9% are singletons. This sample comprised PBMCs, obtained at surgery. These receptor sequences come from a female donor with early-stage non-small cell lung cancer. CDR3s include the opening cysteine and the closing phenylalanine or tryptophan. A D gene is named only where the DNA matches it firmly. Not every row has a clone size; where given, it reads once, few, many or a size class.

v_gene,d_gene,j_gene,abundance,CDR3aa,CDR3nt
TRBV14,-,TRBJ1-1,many,CASSQRGWVTEAFF,TGTGCCAGCAGCCAGCGGGGGTGGGTCACTGAAGCTTTCTTT
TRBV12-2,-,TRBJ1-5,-,CASRLRTGPVGNQPQHF,TGTGCAAGTCGCTTAAGGACAGGTCCTGTTGGCAATCAGCCCCAGCATTTT
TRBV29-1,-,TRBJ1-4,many,CSVEGNEKLFF,TGCAGCGTTGAGGGGAATGAAAAACTGTTTTTT
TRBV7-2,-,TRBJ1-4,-,CASSPEEGNEKLFF,TGTGCCAGCAGCCCGGAAGAGGGTAATGAAAAACTGTTTTTT
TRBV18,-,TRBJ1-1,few,CASSPKQANTEAFF,TGTGCCAGCTCACCAAAACAGGCGAACACTGAAGCTTTCTTT
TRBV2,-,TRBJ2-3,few,CADSVGITDTQYF,TGTGCCGACTCTGTCGGCATCACAGATACGCAGTATTTT
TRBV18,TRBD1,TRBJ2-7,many,CASSLSGTGDYEQYF,TGTGCCAGCTCACTTTCCGGGACAGGGGACTACGAGCAGTACTTC
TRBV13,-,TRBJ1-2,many,CASSSPFDRGGNYGYTF,TGTGCCAGCAGCTCCCCATTTGATCGGGGGGGAAACTATGGCTACACCTTC
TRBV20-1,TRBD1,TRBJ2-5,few,CSARATGTGGVGTQYF,TGCAGTGCTAGAGCCACCGGGACAGGGGGCGTGGGGACCCAGTACTTC
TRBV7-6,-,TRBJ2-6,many,CASSSINSGANVLTF,TGTGCCAGCAGCTCGATAAACTCTGGGGCCAACGTCCTGACTTTC
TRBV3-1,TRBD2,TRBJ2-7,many,CASSQEPASGLYEQYF,TGTGCCAGCAGCCAAGAACCGGCTAGCGGGTTATACGAGCAGTACTTC
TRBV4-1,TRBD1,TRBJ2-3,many,CASSQDLSGGSSTDTQYF,TGCGCCAGCAGCCAAGATCTTTCAGGGGGCTCTAGCACAGATACGCAGTATTTT
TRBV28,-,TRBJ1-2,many,CASSPPFERHNYGYTF,TGTGCCAGCAGCCCCCCCTTTGAGAGACACAACTATGGCTACACCTTC
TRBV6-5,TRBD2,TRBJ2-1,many,CASSWSLAGGPNEQFF,TGTGCCAGCAGTTGGTCCCTAGCGGGAGGCCCCAATGAGCAGTTCTTC
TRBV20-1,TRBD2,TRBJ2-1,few,CSGSPSGHDYNEQFF,TGCAGTGGAAGCCCTAGCGGGCACGACTACAATGAGCAGTTCTTC
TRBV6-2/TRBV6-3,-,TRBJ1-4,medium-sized,CASSSHGEKLFF,TGTGCCAGCAGTTCCCACGGGGAAAAACTGTTTTTT
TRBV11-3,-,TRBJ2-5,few,CASSRTGAGAGETQYF,TGTGCCAGCAGCCGCACCGGGGCGGGGGCTGGAGAGACCCAGTACTTC
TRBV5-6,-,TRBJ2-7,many,CASSQTGHQEQYF,TGTGCCAGCAGCCAAACAGGACACCAGGAGCAGTACTTC
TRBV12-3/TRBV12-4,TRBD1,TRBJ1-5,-,CASSDDRGNQPQHF,TGTGCCAGCAGTGACGACAGGGGCAATCAGCCCCAGCATTTT
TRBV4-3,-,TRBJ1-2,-,CASSQDRRGPNGYTF,TGCGCCAGCAGCCAAGATCGGCGGGGCCCCAATGGCTACACCTTC
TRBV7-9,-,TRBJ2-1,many,CASSLALPGSNEQFF,TGTGCCAGCAGCTTAGCGCTACCAGGGAGCAATGAGCAGTTCTTC
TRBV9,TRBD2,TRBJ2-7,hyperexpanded,CASSRSGAPYEQYF,TGTGCCAGCAGCCGGAGCGGGGCCCCCTACGAGCAGTACTTC
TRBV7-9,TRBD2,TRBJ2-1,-,CASSLWGGPSYNEQFF,TGTGCCAGCAGCTTATGGGGAGGGCCATCCTACAATGAGCAGTTCTTC
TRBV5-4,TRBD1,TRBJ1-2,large,CASRDRATYGYTF,TGTGCCAGTAGGGACAGGGCCACCTATGGCTACACCTTC
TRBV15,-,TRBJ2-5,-,CATSKGGSRVETQYF,TGTGCCACCAGCAAAGGAGGGTCCAGGGTGGAGACCCAGTACTTC
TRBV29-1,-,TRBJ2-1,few,CSVARLVGPYNEQFF,TGCAGCGTTGCCCGACTAGTTGGACCCTACAATGAGCAGTTCTTC
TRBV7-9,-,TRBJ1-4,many,CASSTLRRERKLFF,TGTGCCAGCAGCACCCTAAGGAGGGAACGAAAACTGTTTTTT
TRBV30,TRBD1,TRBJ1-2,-,CAWSRGTGGDGYTF,TGTGCCTGGAGTCGAGGGACAGGCGGTGATGGCTACACCTTC
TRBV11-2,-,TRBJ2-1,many,CASSLGALGGSNEQFF,TGTGCCAGCAGCTTAGGGGCCCTTGGGGGGTCCAATGAGCAGTTCTTC
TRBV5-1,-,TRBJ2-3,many,CASSVGGADTQYF,TGCGCCAGCAGCGTTGGAGGAGCAGATACGCAGTATTTT
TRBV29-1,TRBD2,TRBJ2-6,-,CSVDPSGNSGANVLTF,TGCAGCGTTGACCCTAGCGGAAACTCTGGGGCCAACGTCCTGACTTTC
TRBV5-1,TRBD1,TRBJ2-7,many,CASSMLTGTAEGEQYF,TGCGCCAGCAGCATGCTAACCGGGACAGCAGAGGGCGAGCAGTACTTC